This is a list of T cell receptor beta chains from one sample in a study of human T cells and chemical hapten exposure. TCRdb analysed the RACE reads with MiXCR anew, one entry per CDR3 protein. The data contain 95,000 to 150,000 distinct CDR3 sequences, about 14% of them seen just once; the ten biggest clones take up about 3%. This specimen consisted of whole blood, obtained in connection with sensitization to the hapten diphenylcyclopropenone (DPC). These receptor sequences come from a woman younger than 35 with alopecia areata. Some clones in this sample may be carry-over from other donors' samples. CDR3s include the opening cysteine and the closing phenylalanine or tryptophan. The D gene is left open where the match is weak. Part of the rows lack a size; the others show once, few, many or a class for expanded clones.

>-|few|TRBV5-5|TRBJ1-2
TGTGCCAGCAGCTTGCCTGACAGACCTAACTATGGCTACACCTTC
CASSLPDRPNYGYTF
>TRBD2|few|TRBV28|TRBJ2-3
TGTGCCAGCAGCCCAACGAGAGGGACTAGCGGGGAGAGGGATACGCAGTATTTT
CASSPTRGTSGERDTQYF
>-|-|TRBV7-8|TRBJ1-5
TGTGCCAGCAGCTTAAAGGCGGGGCAGACCAATCAGCCCCAGCATTTT
CASSLKAGQTNQPQHF
>TRBD1|few|TRBV18|TRBJ1-4
TGTGCCAGCTCACCACAGGGGGCAGGGGAAAAACTGTTTTTT
CASSPQGAGEKLFF
>-|many|TRBV6-2/TRBV6-3|TRBJ1-6
TGTGCCAGCAGTAAGACCTGGGACTCTTCATCCCTCCACTTT
CASSKTWDSSSLHF
>TRBD1|few|TRBV11-2|TRBJ1-1
TGTGCCAGCAGCCCCTTGAGGAAGAGACAGGGCATGAACACTGAAGCTTTCTTT
CASSPLRKRQGMNTEAFF
>-|few|TRBV28|TRBJ2-3
TGTGCCAGCAGTCGCCAGGGGGGGTGGCCTACGCAGTATTTT
CASSRQGGWPTQYF
>-|-|TRBV25-1|TRBJ2-5
TGTGCCAGCAGTACCGGGACCCCCGAGGGAGAGACCCAGTACTTC
CASSTGTPEGETQYF
>-|-|TRBV9|TRBJ1-1
TGTGCCAGCAGCGTAGGAGGGGTGGCCACTGAAGCTTTCTTT
CASSVGGVATEAFF
>-|few|TRBV18|TRBJ1-6
TGTGCCAGCTCACCGGGGCAGGTTGATTCACCCCTCCACTTT
CASSPGQVDSPLHF
>-|-|TRBV7-9|TRBJ2-1
TGTGCCAGCAGTCAACTTTCCTCTGAGCAGTTCTTC
CASSQLSSEQFF
>-|many|TRBV6-6|TRBJ1-1
TGTGCCAGCAGACGAGCGGAAACTGAAGCTTTCTTT
CASRRAETEAFF
>-|-|TRBV29-1|TRBJ2-5
TGCAGCGTTGAAGCACAGGATCAAGAGACCCAGTACTTC
CSVEAQDQETQYF
>-|few|TRBV4-3|TRBJ1-1
TGCGCCAGCAGCCAAGTCGCCCGGCAGGGAAGGACTGAAGCTTTCTTT
CASSQVARQGRTEAFF
>-|many|TRBV6-5|TRBJ1-2
TGTGCCAGCAGTTACTCGATACAGGGTGACGGCTACACCTTC
CASSYSIQGDGYTF
>-|few|TRBV3-1|TRBJ1-1
TGTGCCAGCAGTCGCTATGAGTCCAGGGACACTGAAGCTTTCTTT
CASSRYESRDTEAFF